This TCR beta chain was found in a study of T cell responses to AZD1222 COVID-19 vaccine. CDR1 SEHNR and CDR2 FQNEAQ come from the germline V gene (reference sequence). The V end was cut by 4 bases, the J end by 10 bases, with 11 bases between. The CDR3 runs to 12 residues. The table came from immunoSEQ multiplex PCR; TCRdb's copy has only in-frame clones and leaves some out. This table has about 84,000 clones, around 89% appearing once. The chain uses TRBV7-9 and TRBJ2-1, with D possibly matching TRBD1 (6 bases). The receptor was derived from an adult in good health. Sequencing used peripheral blood, obtained on day 0 of AZD1222 vaccination. As DNA, the CDR3 is TGTGCCAGCAGCTCCGGGACAAAGGAGCAGTTCTTC. Amino acids: CASSSGTKEQFF.